Presented here are 6 T cell receptor beta chains from one specimen sequenced in a study of T-cell reconstitution after alpha-beta-depleted transplantation in children. Unique molecular identifiers were built into the TCRbeta library. TCRdb passed the PCR reads through MiXCR, listing each CDR3 protein once. The repertoire holds 130,000 to 150,000 distinct CDR3 sequences, with 8% to 10% as singletons. The sample was PBMCs, mostly from graft donor cells, taken 180 days after TCRalphabeta/CD19-depleted stem cell transplant. Receptors originate from a female patient aged 2-15 years who had a stem cell transplant for congenital amegakaryocytic thrombocytopenia, so the T cells may come from the graft donor.

This clonotype was seen repeatedly, ten times or more. This chain joins TRBV28 and TRBJ1-2, with D tentatively TRBD1 (6 bases). Trimming removed 5 bases from V and 7 bases from J, with 11 bases in between. The CDR3 covers 12 residues. Germline loops: CDR1 MDHEN, CDR2 SYDVKM. The CDR3 DNA sequence: TGTGCCAGCAGTCCCCTCAGGGGTGGCTACACCTTC. The encoded protein is CASSPLRGGYTF.

This clonotype appeared many times. This chain joins TRBV20-1 and TRBJ1-5, with 7 bases that match TRBD1. The V and J ends lost 5 bases and 0 bases, in that order; junction bases with no gene match: 7. Germline CDR1 and CDR2: DFQATT and SNEGSKA (reference sequence). CDR3 length: 15 amino acids. CDR3 DNA sequence: TGCAGTGCTTCCATGGGACAGTATAGCAATCAGCCCCAGCATTTT. Its protein is CSASMGQYSNQPQHF.

This clonotype was detected only a few times. The rearrangement links TRBV12-3 or TRBV12-4 to TRBJ2-2; 8 bases map to TRBD2. V trimming: 1 base; J trimming: 7 bases; junction bases outside the gene matches: 8. The CDR3 is 16 residues long. The CDR3: CASSLDRGGPYGELFF. The CDR3 DNA reads TGTGCCAGCAGTTTAGATCGGGGGGGCCCTTACGGGGAGCTGTTTTTT.

For this clonotype: A much larger clone is a single base away; this may be a read error. The genes are TRBV18 and TRBJ2-2; possibly TRBD1 for D (7 bases). Germline CDR1 KGHSH, CDR2 LQKENI. Trimming pared 8 bases from V and 6 bases from J, leaving 19 bases between. CDR3 length: 15 residues. The CDR3 DNA is TGTGCCAGCGCGGCGGGGACAGCCGTCGCCGGGGAGCTGTTTTTT. As protein: CASAAGTAVAGELFF.

The DNA for the CDR3 is TGTGCCAGCAGCGAAAACTCAATTCCCTCTGGGGCCAACGTCCTGACTTTC. It codes for CASSENSIPSGANVLTF. This sequence joins TRBV12-3 or TRBV12-4 and TRBJ2-6; no firm D call. This CDR3 region has 17 residues. V dropped 6 bases and J dropped 0 bases, with 15 bases sitting between them.

In this sample, this clonotype turned up many times. V and J are TRBV5-1 and TRBJ1-4; maybe TRBD1 (6 bases). Germline CDR1 SGHRS, CDR2 YFSETQ. This CDR3 spans 14 amino acids. Trimming took off 4 bases at V and 8 bases at J, with 15 bases between the two ends. CDR3 in amino acids: CASSPLGGREKLFF. CDR3 in DNA: TGCGCCAGCAGCCCGCTTGGGGGGCGCGAAAAACTGTTTTTT.